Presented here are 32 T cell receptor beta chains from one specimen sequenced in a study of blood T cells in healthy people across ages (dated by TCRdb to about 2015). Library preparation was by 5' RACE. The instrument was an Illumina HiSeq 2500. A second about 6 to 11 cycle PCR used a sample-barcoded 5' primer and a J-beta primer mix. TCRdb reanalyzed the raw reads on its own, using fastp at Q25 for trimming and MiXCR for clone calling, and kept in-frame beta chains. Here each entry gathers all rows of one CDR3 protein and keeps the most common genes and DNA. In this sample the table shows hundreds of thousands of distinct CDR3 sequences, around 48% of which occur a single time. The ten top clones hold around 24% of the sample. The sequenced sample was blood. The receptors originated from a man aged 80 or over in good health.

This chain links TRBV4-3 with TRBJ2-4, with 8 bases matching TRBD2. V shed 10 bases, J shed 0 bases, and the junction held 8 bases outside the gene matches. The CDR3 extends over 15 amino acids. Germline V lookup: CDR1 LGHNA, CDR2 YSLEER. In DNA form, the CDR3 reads TGCGCCATCCCCCGGGGGGGACTAGCCAAAAACATTCAGTACTTC. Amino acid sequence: CAIPRGGLAKNIQYF.

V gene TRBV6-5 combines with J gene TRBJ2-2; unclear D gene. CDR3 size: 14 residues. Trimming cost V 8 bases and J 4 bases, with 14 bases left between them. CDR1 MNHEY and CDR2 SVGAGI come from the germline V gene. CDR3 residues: CASFGRTGTGELFF. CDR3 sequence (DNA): TGTGCCAGCTTCGGTCGGACGGGCACCGGGGAGCTGTTTTTT.

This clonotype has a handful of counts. The CDR3 protein is CASTFRGSSQEQFF. Here the CDR3 DNA reads TGTGCCAGCACCTTCAGGGGTAGTTCACAGGAGCAGTTCTTC. The V call is TRBV12-3 or TRBV12-4, the J call TRBJ2-1; D is possibly TRBD1 (6 bases). The CDR3 loop spans 14 amino acids. V lost 7 bases and J lost 10, with 20 bases in between.

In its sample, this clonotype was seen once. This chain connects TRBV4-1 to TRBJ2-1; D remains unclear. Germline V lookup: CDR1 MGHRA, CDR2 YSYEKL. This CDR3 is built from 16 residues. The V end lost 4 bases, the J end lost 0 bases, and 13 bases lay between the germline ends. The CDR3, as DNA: TGCGCCAGCAGCCCGGCAGTCCTCAGCTCCTACAATGAGCAGTTCTTC. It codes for CASSPAVLSSYNEQFF.

CDR3 bases: TGCAGCGTTGACGTGGGAGAGGGGTCCTACGAGCAGTACTTC. It codes for CSVDVGEGSYEQYF. The chain recombines TRBV29-1 with TRBJ2-7, with D possibly called TRBD1 or TRBD2 (5 bases each). Trimming removed 3 bases at V and 1 base at J, with 13 bases between. Germline assignment: CDR1 SQVTM and CDR2 ANQGSEA. This CDR3 is built from 14 residues.

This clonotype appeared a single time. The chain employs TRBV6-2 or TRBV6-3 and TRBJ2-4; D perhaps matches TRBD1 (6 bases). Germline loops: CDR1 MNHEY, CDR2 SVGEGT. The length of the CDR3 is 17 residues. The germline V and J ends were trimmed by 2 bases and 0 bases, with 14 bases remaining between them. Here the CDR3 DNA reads TGTGCCAGCAGTTACCCGGGACACCAAGTAGCCAAAAACATTCAGTACTTC. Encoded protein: CASSYPGHQVAKNIQYF.

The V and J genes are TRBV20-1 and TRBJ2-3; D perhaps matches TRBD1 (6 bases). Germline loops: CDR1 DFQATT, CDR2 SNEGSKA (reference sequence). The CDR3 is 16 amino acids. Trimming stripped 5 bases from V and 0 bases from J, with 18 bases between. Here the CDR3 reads CSALQGKPYSTDTQYF. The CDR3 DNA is TGCAGTGCTCTACAGGGCAAACCCTATAGCACAGATACGCAGTATTTT.

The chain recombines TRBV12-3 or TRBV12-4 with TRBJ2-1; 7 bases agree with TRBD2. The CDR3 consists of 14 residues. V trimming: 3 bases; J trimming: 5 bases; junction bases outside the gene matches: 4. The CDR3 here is CASSFTGGHNEQFF. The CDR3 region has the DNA TGTGCCAGCAGTTTTACGGGAGGTCACAATGAGCAGTTCTTC.

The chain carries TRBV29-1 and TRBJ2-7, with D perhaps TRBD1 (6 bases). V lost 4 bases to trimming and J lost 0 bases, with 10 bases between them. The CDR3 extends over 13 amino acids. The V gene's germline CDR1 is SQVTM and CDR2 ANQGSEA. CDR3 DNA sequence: TGCAGCGTTGGGGAGACAGGCTCCTACGAGCAGTACTTC. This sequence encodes CSVGETGSYEQYF.

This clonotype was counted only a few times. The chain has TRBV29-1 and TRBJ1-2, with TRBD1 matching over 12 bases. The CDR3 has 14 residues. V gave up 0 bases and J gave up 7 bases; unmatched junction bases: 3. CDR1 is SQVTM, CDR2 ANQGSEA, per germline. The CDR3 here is CSVEEPGQGAGYTF. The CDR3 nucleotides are TGCAGCGTTGAAGAACCGGGACAGGGGGCTGGCTACACCTTC.

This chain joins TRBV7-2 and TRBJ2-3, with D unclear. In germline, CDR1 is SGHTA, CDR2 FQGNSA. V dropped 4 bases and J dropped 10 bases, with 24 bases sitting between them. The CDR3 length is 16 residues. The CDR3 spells CASSWAPPPGSDAQYF. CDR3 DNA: TGTGCCAGCAGCTGGGCGCCCCCTCCGGGCTCGGATGCGCAGTATTTT. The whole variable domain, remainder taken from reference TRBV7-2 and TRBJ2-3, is GAGVSQSPSNKVTEKGKDVELRCDPISGHTALYWYRQSLGQGLEFLIYFQGNSAPDKSGLPSDRFSAERTGGSVSTLTIQRTQQEDSAVYLCASSWAPPPGSDAQYFGPGTRLTVL.

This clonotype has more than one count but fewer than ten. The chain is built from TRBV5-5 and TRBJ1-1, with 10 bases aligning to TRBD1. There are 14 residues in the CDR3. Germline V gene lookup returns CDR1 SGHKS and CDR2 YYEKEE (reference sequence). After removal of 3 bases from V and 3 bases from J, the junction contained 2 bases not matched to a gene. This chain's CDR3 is CASSWTGGDTEAFF. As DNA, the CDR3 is TGTGCCAGCAGCTGGACAGGGGGGGACACTGAAGCTTTCTTT.

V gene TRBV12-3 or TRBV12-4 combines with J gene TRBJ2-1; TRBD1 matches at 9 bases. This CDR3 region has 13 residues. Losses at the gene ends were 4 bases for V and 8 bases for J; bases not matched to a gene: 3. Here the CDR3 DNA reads TGTGCCAGCAGTTCCGACAGGGGGTATGAGCAGTTCTTC. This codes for CASSSDRGYEQFF.

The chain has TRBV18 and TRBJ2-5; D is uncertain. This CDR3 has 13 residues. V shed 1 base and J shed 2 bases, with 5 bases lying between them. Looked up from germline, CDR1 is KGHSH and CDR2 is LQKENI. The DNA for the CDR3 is TGTGCCAGCTCACCACGGCAGCAAGAGACCCAGTACTTC. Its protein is CASSPRQQETQYF.

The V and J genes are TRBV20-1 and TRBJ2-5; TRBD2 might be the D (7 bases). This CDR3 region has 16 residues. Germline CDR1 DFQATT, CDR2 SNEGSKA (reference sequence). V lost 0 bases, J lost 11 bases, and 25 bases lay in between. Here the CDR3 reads CSARDLLGGGLREQYF. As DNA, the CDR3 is TGCAGTGCTAGAGACCTACTAGGCGGGGGCCTCCGAGAGCAGTACTTC.

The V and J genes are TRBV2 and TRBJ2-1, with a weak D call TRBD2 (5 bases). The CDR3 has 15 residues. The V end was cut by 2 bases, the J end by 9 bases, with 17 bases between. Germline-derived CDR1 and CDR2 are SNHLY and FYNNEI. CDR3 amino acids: CASSETEVVRVEQFF. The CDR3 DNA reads TGTGCCAGCAGTGAAACGGAGGTCGTACGGGTTGAGCAGTTCTTC.

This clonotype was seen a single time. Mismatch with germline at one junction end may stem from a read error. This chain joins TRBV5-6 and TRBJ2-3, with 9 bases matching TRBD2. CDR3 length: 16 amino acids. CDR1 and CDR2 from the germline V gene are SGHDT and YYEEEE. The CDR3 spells CASSTLAGGRTDTRYF. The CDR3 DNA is TGTGCCAGCAGCACCCTCGCGGGGGGGCGCACAGATACGCGGTATTTT.

The CDR3 nucleotides are TGCAGCGCCTGGTCCCCTCAGTCCGATACGCAGTATTTT. Amino acid sequence: CSAWSPQSDTQYF. The chain links TRBV29-1 to TRBJ2-3; D gene ambiguous. CDR1 and CDR2 from the germline V gene are SQVTM and ANQGSEA. This CDR3 region has 13 residues. Trimming shortened V by 7 bases and J by 6 bases, and 17 bases separated the two germline ends.

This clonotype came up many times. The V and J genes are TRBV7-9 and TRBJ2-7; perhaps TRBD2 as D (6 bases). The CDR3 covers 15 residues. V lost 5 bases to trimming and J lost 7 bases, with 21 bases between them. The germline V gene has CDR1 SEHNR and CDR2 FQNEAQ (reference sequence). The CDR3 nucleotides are TGTGCCAGCAGCCAGACCGGGACTTACCTGTTGGAGCAGTACTTC. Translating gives CASSQTGTYLLEQYF.

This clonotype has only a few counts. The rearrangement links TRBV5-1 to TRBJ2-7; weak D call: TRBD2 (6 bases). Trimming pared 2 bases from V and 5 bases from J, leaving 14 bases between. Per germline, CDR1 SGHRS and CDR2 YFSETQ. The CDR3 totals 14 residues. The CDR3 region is CASSFGGLRNEQYF. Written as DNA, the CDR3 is TGCGCCAGCAGCTTTGGGGGGTTGAGGAACGAGCAGTACTTC.

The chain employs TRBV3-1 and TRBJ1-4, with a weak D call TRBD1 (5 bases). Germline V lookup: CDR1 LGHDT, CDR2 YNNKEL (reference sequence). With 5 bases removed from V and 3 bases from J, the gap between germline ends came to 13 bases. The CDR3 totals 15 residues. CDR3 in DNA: TGTGCCAGCAGCTCCCGGGGGGTGGCTAATGAAAAACTGTTTTTT. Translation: CASSSRGVANEKLFF.

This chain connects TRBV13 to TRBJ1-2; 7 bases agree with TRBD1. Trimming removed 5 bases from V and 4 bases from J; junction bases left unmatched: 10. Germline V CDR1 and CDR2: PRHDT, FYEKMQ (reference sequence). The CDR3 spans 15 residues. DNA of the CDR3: TGTGCCAGCAGCCTAACGACAGGGTATGGCTATGGCTACACCTTC. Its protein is CASSLTTGYGYGYTF.

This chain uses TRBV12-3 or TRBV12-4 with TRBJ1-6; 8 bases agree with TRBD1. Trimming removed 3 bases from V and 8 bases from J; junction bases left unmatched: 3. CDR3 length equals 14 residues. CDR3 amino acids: CASSFQGAYSPLHF. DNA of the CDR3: TGTGCCAGCAGTTTCCAGGGGGCATATTCACCCCTCCACTTT.

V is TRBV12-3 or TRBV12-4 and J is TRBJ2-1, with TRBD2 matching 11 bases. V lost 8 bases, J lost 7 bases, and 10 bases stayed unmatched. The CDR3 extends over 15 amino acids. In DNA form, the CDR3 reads TGTGCCAGCTGGGGTAGCGGGGGGGCTAGGAATGAGCAGTTCTTC. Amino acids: CASWGSGGARNEQFF.

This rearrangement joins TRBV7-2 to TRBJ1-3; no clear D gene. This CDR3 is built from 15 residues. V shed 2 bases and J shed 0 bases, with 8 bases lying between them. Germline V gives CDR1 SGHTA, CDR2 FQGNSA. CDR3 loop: CASSLQDLSGNTIYF. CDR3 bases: TGTGCCAGCAGCTTACAGGACCTCTCTGGAAACACCATATATTTT.

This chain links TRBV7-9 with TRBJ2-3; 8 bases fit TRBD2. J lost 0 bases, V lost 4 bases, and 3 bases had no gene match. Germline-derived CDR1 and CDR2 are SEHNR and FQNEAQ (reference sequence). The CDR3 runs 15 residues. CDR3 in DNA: TGTGCCAGCAGCTCAGCGGGGGCCAGCACAGATACGCAGTATTTT. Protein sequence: CASSSAGASTDTQYF.

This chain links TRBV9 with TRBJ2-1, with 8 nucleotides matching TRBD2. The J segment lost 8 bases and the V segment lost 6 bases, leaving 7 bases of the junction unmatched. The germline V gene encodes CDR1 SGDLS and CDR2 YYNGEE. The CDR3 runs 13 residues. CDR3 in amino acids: CASTPSGGDEQFF. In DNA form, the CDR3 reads TGTGCCAGCACCCCCAGCGGGGGAGATGAGCAGTTCTTC.

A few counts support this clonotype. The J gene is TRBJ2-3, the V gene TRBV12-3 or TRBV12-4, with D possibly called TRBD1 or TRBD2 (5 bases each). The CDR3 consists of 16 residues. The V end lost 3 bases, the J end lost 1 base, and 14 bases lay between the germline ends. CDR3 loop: CASSFAVGTRTDTQYF. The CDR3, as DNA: TGTGCCAGCAGTTTCGCCGTCGGGACGCGCACAGATACGCAGTATTTT.

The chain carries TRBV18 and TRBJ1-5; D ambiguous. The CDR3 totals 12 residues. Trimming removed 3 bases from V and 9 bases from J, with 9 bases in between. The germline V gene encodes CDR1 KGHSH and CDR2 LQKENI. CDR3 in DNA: TGTGCCAGCTCACCGCCAGGTATGCCCCAGCATTTT. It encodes CASSPPGMPQHF.

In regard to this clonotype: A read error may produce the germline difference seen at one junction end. The CDR3 region is CAGSQQGFYEQYF. CDR3 nucleotide sequence: TGTGCCGGCAGCCAACAGGGGTTCTACGAGCAGTACTTC. This chain connects TRBV4-2 to TRBJ2-5, with 7 bases fitting TRBD1. The better agreement between TRBJ2-7 and the DNA end casts doubt on the J call. CDR3 length: 13 residues. Germline CDR1 LGHNA, CDR2 YNFKEQ.

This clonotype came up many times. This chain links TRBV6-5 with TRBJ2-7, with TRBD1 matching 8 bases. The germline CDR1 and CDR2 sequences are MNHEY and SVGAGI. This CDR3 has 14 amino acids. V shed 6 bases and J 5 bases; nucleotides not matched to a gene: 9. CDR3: CASRSTGGRNEQYF. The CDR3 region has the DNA TGTGCCAGCAGATCAACAGGGGGTAGGAACGAGCAGTACTTC.

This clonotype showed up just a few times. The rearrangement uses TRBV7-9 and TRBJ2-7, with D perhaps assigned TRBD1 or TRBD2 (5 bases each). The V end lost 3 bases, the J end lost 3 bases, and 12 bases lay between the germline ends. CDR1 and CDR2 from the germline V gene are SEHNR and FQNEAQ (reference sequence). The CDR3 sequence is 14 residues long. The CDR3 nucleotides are TGTGCCAGCAGCTTTGACGGGACCTACTACGAGCAGTACTTC. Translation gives CASSFDGTYYEQYF. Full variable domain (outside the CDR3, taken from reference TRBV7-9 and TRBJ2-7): DTGVSQNPRHKITKRGQNVTFRCDPISEHNRLYWYRQTLGQGPEFLTYFQNEAQLEKSRLLSDRFSAERPKGSFSTLEIQRTEQGDSAMYLCASSFDGTYYEQYFGPGTRLTVT.